The clone carrying this T cell receptor beta chain was counted at least ten times. This entry belongs to a study of Graves' ophthalmopathy and Graves' hyperthyroidism. Patients with other autoimmune diseases, uncontrolled infections, pregnancy or lactation were excluded. CDR3 length equals 14 residues. V gave up 6 bases and J gave up 7 bases; unmatched junction bases: 9. Amplification targeted the TCR beta CDR3 regions, with RNA transcripts as the source material. RT-PCR was first run with HTBI primers, then multiplex PCR in a second round. TCRdb re-analysed the multiplex PCR reads in MiXCR, keeping a single row per CDR3 protein. The sample consists of roughly 500,000 distinct CDR3 sequences, around 15% of them appearing once.

This TCR was sampled from a woman in her twenties or thirties with Graves' ophthalmopathy. This chain uses TRBV12-3 or TRBV12-4 with TRBJ1-2; TRBD1 agrees at 9 bases. Sequenced sample: blood. This CDR3 reads CASSDRTGVGGYTF. CDR3 DNA: TGTGCCAGCAGCGATCGGACAGGGGTGGGTGGCTACACCTTC.